This TCR beta chain was profiled in a study of cytomegalovirus exposure and HLA in healthy donors. Whole-study results and caveats: Prior analysis indicated that the majority of TCR beta V segments exhibited productivity approximately 87% or approximately 30% of the time. There were 150 to 200 TCR beta chains listed as cytomegalovirus-associated. CMV serostatus was the only recorded immune exposure for donors. Researchers reportedly found TCR beta sequences accurately predicted most subjects' HLA-A and HLA-B alleles.

Germline lookup yields CDR1 MNHNS and CDR2 SASEGT. CDR3 length: 15 residues. The V gene end was trimmed by 2 bases and the J gene end by 11 bases; junction bases not matched to a gene: 8. On this clone: Its antigen is not known.

The PCR ran on 60 Vbeta and 13 Jbeta primers. Repertoires were generated with immunoSEQ multiplex PCR, while TCRdb's copy carries only in-frame clones and drops some. The profile shows some 180,000 clones, just over 75% of them singletons. This TCR was recovered from a man in his late teens or twenties in good health and CMV-seronegative. The sample consisted of PBMCs. The chain couples TRBV6-1 to TRBJ1-6; TRBD1 matches at 8 bases. The CDR3 sequence is CASSELTGGLPPLHF. CDR3 nucleotides: TGTGCCAGCAGTGAATTAACAGGGGGATTACCACCCCTCCACTTT.